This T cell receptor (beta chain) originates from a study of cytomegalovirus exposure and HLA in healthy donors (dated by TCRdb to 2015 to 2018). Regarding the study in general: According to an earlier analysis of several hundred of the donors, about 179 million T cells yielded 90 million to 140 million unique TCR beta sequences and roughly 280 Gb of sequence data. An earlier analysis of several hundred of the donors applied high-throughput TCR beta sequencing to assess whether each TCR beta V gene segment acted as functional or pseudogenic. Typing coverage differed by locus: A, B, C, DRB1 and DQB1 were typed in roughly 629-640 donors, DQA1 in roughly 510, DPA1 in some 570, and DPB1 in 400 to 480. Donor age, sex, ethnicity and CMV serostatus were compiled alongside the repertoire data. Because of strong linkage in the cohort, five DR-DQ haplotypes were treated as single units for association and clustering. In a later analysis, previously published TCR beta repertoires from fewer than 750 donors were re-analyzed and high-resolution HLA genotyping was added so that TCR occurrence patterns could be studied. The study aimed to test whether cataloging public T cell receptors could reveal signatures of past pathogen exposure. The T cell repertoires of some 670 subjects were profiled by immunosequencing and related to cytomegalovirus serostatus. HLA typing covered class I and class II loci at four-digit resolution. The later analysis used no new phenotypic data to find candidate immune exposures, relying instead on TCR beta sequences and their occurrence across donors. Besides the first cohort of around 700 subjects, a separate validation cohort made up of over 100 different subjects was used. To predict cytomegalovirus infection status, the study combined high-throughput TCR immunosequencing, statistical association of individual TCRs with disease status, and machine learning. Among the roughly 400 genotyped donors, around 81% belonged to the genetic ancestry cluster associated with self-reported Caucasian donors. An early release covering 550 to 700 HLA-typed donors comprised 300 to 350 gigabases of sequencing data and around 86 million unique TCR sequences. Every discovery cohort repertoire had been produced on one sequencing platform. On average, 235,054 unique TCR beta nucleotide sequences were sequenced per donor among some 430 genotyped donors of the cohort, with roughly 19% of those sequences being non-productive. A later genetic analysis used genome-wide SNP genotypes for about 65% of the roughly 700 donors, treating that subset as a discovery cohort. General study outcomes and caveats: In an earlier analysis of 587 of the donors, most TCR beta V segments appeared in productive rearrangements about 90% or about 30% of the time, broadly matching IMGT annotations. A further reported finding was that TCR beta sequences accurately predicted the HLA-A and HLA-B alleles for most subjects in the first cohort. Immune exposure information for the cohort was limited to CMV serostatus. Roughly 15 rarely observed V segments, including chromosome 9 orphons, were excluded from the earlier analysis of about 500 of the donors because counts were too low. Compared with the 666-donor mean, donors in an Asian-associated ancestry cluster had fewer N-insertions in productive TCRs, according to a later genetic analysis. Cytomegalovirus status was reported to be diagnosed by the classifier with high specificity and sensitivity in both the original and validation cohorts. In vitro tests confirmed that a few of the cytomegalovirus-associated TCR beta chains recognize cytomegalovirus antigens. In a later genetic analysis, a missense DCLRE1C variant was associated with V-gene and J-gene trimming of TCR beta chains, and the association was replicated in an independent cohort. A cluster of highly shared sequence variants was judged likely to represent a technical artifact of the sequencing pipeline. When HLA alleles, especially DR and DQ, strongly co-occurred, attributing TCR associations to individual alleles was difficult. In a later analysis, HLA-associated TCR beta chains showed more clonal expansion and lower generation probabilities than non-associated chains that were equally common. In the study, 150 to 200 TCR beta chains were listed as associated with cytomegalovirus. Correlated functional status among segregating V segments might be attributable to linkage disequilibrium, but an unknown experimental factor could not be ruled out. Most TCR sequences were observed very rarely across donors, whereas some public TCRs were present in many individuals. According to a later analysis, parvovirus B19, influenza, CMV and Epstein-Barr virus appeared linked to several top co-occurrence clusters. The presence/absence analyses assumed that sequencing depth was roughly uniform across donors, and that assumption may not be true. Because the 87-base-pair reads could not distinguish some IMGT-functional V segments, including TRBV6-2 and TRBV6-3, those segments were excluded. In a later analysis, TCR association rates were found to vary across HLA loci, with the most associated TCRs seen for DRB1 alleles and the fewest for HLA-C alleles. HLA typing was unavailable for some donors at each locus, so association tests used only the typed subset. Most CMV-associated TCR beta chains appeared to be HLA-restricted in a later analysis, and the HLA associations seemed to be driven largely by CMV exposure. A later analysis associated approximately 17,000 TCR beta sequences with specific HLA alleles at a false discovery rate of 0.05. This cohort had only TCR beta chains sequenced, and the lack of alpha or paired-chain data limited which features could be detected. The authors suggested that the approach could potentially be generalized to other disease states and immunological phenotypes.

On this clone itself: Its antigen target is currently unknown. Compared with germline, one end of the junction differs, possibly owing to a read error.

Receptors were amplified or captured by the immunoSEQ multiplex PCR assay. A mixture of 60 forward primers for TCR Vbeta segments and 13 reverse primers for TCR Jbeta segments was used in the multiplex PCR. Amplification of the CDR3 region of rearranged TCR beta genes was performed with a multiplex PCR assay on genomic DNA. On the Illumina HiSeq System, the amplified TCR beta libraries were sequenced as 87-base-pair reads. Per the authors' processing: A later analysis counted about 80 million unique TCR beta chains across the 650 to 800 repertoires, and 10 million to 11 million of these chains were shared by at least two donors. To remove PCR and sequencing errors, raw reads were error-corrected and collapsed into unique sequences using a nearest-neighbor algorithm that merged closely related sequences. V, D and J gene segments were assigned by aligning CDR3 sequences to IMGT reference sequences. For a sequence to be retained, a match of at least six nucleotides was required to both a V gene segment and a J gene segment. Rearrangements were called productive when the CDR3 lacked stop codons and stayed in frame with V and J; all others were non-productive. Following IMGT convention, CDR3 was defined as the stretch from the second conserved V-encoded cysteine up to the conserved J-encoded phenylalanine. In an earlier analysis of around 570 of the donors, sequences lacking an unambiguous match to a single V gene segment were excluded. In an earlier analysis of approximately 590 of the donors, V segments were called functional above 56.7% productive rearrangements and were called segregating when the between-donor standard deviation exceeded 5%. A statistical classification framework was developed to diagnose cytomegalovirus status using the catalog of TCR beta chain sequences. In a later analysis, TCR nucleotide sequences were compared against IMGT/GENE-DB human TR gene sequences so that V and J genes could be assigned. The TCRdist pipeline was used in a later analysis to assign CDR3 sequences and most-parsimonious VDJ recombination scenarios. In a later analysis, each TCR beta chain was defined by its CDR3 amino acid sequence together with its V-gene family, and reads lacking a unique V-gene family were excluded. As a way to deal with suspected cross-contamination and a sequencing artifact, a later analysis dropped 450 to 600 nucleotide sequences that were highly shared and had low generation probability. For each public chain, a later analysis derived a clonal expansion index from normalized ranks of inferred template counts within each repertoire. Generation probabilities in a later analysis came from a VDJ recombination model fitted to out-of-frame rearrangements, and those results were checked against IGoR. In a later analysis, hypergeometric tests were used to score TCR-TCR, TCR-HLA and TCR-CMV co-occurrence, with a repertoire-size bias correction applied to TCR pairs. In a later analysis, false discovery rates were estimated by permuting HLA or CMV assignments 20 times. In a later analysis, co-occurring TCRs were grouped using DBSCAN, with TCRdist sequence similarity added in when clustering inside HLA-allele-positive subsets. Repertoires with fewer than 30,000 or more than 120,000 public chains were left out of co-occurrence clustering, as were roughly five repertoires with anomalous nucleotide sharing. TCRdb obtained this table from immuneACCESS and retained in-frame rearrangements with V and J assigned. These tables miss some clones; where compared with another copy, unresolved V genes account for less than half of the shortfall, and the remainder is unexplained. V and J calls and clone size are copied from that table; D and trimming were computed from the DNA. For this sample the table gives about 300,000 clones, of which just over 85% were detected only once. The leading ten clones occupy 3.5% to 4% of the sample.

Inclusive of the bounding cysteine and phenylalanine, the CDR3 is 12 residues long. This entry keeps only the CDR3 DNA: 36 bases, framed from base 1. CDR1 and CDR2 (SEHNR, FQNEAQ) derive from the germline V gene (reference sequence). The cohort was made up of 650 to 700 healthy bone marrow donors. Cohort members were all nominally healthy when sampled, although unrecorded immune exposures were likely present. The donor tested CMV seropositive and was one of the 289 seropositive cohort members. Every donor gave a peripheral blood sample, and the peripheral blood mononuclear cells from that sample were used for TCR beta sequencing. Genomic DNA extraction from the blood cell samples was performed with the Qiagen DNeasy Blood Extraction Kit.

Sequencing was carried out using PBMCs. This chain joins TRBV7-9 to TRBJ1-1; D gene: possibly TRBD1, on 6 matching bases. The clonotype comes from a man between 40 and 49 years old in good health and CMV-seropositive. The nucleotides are TGTTCCAGCAGTGTAGGGGGCACTGAAGCTTTCTTT. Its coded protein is CSSSVGGTEAFF. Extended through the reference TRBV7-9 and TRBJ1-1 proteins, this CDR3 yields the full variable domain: DTGVSQNPRHKITKRGQNVTFRCDPISEHNRLYWYRQTLGQGPEFLTYFQNEAQLEKSRLLSDRFSAERPKGSFSTLEIQRTEQGDSAMYLCSSSVGGTEAFFGQGTRLTVV.